The T cell receptor beta chain under discussion was sequenced for a study of cytomegalovirus exposure and HLA in healthy donors. Background on the study: The 90 to 150 validation repertoires were produced on the same platform as the approximately 670 repertoires of the first cohort. This was reported in a later analysis.

V gave up 5 bases and J gave up 8 bases, with 16 bases separating them. The CDR3 runs to 14 residues. CDR1 and CDR2 from the germline V gene are SGHAT and FQNNGV. This clone was detected only once. Only in-frame clones appear in the TCRdb table, and some are missing; sequencing was by immunoSEQ multiplex PCR. Seen here are 55,000 to 70,000 clones, approximately 91% observed once, and the top ten hold 3.1%. The sequence derives from a man between 18 and 35 years old in good health and CMV-seronegative. Specimen: PBMCs. This sequence joins TRBV11-2 and TRBJ2-4, with D uncertain. Here the CDR3 reads CASSPNLLDDIQYF. The CDR3 DNA reads TGTGCCAGCAGCCCAAACCTCCTAGATGACATTCAGTACTTC.